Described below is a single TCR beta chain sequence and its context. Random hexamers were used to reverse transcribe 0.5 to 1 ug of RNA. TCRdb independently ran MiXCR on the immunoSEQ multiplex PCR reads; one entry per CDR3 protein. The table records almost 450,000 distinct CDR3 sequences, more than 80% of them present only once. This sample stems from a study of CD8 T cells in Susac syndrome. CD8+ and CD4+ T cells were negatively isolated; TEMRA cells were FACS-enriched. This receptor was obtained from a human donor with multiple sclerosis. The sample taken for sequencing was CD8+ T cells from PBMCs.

The DNA for the CDR3 is TGTGCCAGCTCACCACCGGAGCGGGAGTACTACAATGAGCAGTTCTTC. It yields the protein CASSPPEREYYNEQFF. The chain links TRBV18 to TRBJ2-1; TRBD2 matches 8 bases. With 0 bases clipped from V and 3 bases from J, the junction kept 4 bases outside the gene matches. Germline loops: CDR1 KGHSH, CDR2 LQKENI. The CDR3 consists of 16 residues.